The 12 T cell receptor beta chains reported below all come from one sample, sequenced in a study of early T cells in non-severe SARS-CoV-2 infection. TCRdb processed the 5' RACE reads anew with MiXCR; each CDR3 protein has one entry. Of 25,000 to 30,000 distinct CDR3 sequences in the sample, 5.5% to 7.5% were seen once. Source: whole blood, taken at baseline. The receptor set was obtained from an adult who was a healthcare worker with PCR-confirmed SARS-CoV-2 infection or an uninfected control (not recorded which).

This clonotype was observed many times. V is TRBV7-9 and J is TRBJ2-3, with D tentatively TRBD1 or TRBD2 (6 bases each). V lost 5 bases, J lost 3 bases, and 21 bases lay in between. The CDR3 has 17 amino acids. The germline V gene has CDR1 SEHNR and CDR2 FQNEAQ (reference sequence). The chain's CDR3 is CASSRKGGGAVTDTQYF. The CDR3 DNA sequence: TGTGCCAGCAGCCGCAAGGGGGGCGGAGCGGTAACAGATACGCAGTATTTT.

This clonotype showed up many times. J is TRBJ2-2 and V is TRBV5-4; 7 bases match TRBD1. This CDR3 region has 16 residues. In germline, CDR1 is SGHNT, CDR2 YYREEE (reference sequence). The V segment lost 4 bases and the J segment 0 bases; nucleotides outside the gene matches: 6. CDR3 amino acids: CASSQDRAANTGELFF. The CDR3 DNA reads as TGTGCCAGCAGCCAAGACAGGGCCGCGAACACCGGGGAGCTGTTTTTT.

The rearrangement links TRBV7-2 to TRBJ2-3; possible D gene TRBD1, 6 bases. The CDR3 length is 14 residues. Trimming removed 5 bases at V and 2 bases at J, with 11 bases between. Germline lookup yields CDR1 SGHTA and CDR2 FQGNSA. The CDR3 protein is CASSGGGYTDTQYF. The CDR3 coding sequence is TGTGCCAGCAGCGGTGGGGGCTACACAGATACGCAGTATTTT.

This clonotype was seen ten or more times. This chain connects TRBV28 to TRBJ2-5; D ambiguous. The CDR3 covers 13 residues. Germline values: CDR1 MDHEN, CDR2 SYDVKM. V dropped 6 bases and J dropped 1 base, with 9 bases sitting between them. This CDR3 reads CASRQTSQETQYF. The CDR3 DNA reads TGTGCCAGCAGGCAGACAAGCCAAGAGACCCAGTACTTC. The complete variable domain, with remaining parts taken from reference TRBV28 and TRBJ2-5, reads DVKVTQSSRYLVKRTGEKVFLECVQDMDHENMFWYRQDPGLGLRLIYFSYDVKMKEKGDIPEGYSVSREKKERFSLILESASTNQTSMYLCASRQTSQETQYFGPGTRLLVL.

This clonotype is medium-sized within its sample. J is TRBJ2-5 and V is TRBV24-1, with 11 bases fitting TRBD1. Per the germline V gene, CDR1 is KGHDR and CDR2 is SFDVKD. The CDR3 sequence is 15 residues long. With 9 bases clipped from V and 0 bases from J, the junction kept 5 bases outside the gene matches. CDR3 sequence: CATRPGQGDQETQYF. The CDR3, as DNA: TGTGCCACCCGCCCGGGACAGGGGGACCAAGAGACCCAGTACTTC.

In this sample, this clonotype turned up many times. The chain couples TRBV20-1 to TRBJ2-1; the D gene could be TRBD1 or TRBD2 (6 bases each). Germline assignment: CDR1 DFQATT and CDR2 SNEGSKA (reference sequence). Trimming shortened V by 3 bases and J by 8 bases, and 11 bases separated the two germline ends. CDR3 length: 12 residues. The CDR3 coding sequence is TGCAGTGCTAGCCTAAGGGGGGATGAGCAGTTCTTC. Encoded protein: CSASLRGDEQFF.

The genes are TRBV4-2 and TRBJ2-6; D is unresolved. V was cut by 1 base and J by 3 bases, with 13 bases left in between. This CDR3 contains 17 residues. CDR1 is LGHNA and CDR2 is YNFKEQ in the germline V gene. As DNA, the CDR3 is TGTGCCAGCAGCCAAGTGAGTGGGGATCATGGGGCCAACGTCCTGACTTTC. Translating it yields CASSQVSGDHGANVLTF.

This clonotype was counted many times. The chain joins TRBV7-9 to TRBJ1-1; D may be TRBD1 (6 bases). Germline V lookup: CDR1 SEHNR, CDR2 FQNEAQ (reference sequence). Trimming cost V 5 bases and J 2 bases, with 12 bases left between them. This CDR3 comprises 14 residues. The CDR3 DNA reads TGTGCCAGCAGCGAAATACAGGGAAACACTGAAGCTTTCTTT. Translation gives CASSEIQGNTEAFF.

The sample holds many counts of this clonotype. The genes are TRBV6-2 or TRBV6-3 and TRBJ2-1; D is perhaps TRBD1 (6 bases). The CDR3 consists of 16 residues. Germline lookup yields CDR1 MNHEY and CDR2 SVGEGT. V was trimmed by 0 bases and J by 7 bases, leaving 16 bases between them. The CDR3 loop is CASSYSTGHLQNEQFF. The CDR3 bases are TGTGCCAGCAGTTACTCGACAGGACATTTGCAAAATGAGCAGTTCTTC.

This clonotype has a count of ten or more. The chain employs TRBV7-2 and TRBJ2-3; TRBD2 aligns across 11 bases. The CDR3 has 16 amino acids. Trimming cost V 4 bases and J 2 bases; bases outside gene matches: 5. The germline gives CDR1 SGHTA, CDR2 FQGNSA. CDR3 sequence reads: CASSSIAGGDTDTQYF. CDR3 coding DNA: TGTGCCAGCAGCTCAATAGCGGGGGGGGACACAGATACGCAGTATTTT.

CDR3 DNA: TGTGCCAGCAGCACCCCCCCTCAGGGGGCATCCGGCTACACCTTC. Translation gives CASSTPPQGASGYTF. V and J are TRBV7-9 and TRBJ1-2; 8 bases are shared with TRBD1. Looked up from germline, CDR1 is SEHNR and CDR2 is FQNEAQ (reference sequence). The CDR3 sequence is 15 residues long. V shed 5 bases and J 8 bases; nucleotides not matched to a gene: 13.

This clonotype occurred a few times. This sequence joins TRBV2 and TRBJ2-3; D is unresolved. The length of the CDR3 is 14 residues. Trimming cost V 1 base and J 5 bases, with 10 bases left between them. Per germline, CDR1 SNHLY and CDR2 FYNNEI. In nucleotides, the CDR3 is TGTGCCAGCAGTGAAGACAGCAGTCGAGATACGCAGTATTTT. Translating gives CASSEDSSRDTQYF.